This T cell receptor (beta chain) was profiled in a study of T cell responses to AZD1222 COVID-19 vaccine. After removal of 5 bases from V and 4 bases from J, the junction contained 7 bases not matched to a gene. This CDR3 has 16 residues. The germline CDR1 and CDR2 sequences are LNHDA and SQIVND (reference sequence). Overall study results and limits: Sampled repertoires all dated from after the peak T cell response. Nearly half of unique spike-specific TCRs reportedly avoided B.1.351 and B.1.1.7 mutated regions. The donor cohort was predominantly white British with a female majority, and clonal diversity may have been underestimated. Only a handful of people who got AZD1222 tested seropositive at baseline.

Details on this clone: Its antigen is not identified.

Assay used: immunoSEQ multiplex PCR; TCRdb lists only in-frame clones, some missing. The sample consists of approximately 140,000 clones, 90% of them appearing once. The sequence was obtained from an adult who received the AZD1222 COVID-19 vaccine. The chain employs TRBV19 and TRBJ2-3; 12 bases align to TRBD2. The specimen comprised peripheral blood, sampled 28 days after the second AZD1222 dose. The CDR3 here is CASSSPGLAGPDTQYF. For the CDR3, the DNA is TGTGCCAGTAGTTCCCCCGGACTAGCGGGACCAGATACGCAGTATTTT.